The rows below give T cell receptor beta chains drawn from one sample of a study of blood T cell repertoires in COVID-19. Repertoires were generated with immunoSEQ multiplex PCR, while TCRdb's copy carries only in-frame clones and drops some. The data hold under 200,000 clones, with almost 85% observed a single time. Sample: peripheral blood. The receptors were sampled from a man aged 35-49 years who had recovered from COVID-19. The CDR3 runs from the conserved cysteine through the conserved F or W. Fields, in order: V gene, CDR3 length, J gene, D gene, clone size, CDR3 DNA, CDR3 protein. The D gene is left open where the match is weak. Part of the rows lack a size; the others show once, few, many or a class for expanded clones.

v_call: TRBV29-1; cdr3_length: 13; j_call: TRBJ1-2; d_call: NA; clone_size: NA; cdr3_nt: TGCAGCGGGGGAGCAGGGTTCTCCGATGGCTACACCTTC; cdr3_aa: CSGGAGFSDGYTF
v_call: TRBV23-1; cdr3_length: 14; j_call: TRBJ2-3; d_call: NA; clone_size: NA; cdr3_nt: TGCGCCAGCATCCGAGGGCCTAGCACAGATACGCAGTATTTT; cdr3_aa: CASIRGPSTDTQYF
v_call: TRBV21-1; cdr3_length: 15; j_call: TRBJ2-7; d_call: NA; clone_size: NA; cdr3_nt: TGTGCCAGCAGCAAAGAGGCCAAGTTAGGACTCGAGCAGTACTTC; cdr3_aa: CASSKEAKLGLEQYF
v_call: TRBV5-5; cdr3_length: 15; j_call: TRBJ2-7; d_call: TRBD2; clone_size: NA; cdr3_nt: TGTGCCAGCAGCTCCCTTCCGGGACTAGGGCACGAGCAGTACTTC; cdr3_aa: CASSSLPGLGHEQYF
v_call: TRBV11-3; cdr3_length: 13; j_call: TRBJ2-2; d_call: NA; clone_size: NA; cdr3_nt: TGTGCCAGCAGCTTTAGTGGTAACGGGGAGCTGTTTTTT; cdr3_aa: CASSFSGNGELFF
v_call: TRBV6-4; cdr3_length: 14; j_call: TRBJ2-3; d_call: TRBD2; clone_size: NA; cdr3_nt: TGTGCCAGCAGCCTTAGCGGGGGCACAGATACGCAGTATTTT; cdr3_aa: CASSLSGGTDTQYF
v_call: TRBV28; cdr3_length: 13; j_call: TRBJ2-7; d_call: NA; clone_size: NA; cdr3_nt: TGTGCCAGCACATCCACAGGTCGCCACGAGCAGTACTTC; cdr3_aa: CASTSTGRHEQYF
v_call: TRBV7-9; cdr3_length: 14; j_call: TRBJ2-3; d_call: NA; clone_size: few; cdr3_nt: TGTGCCAGCAGCTTCCTCGCGGGAATGGGTACGCAGTATTTT; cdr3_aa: CASSFLAGMGTQYF
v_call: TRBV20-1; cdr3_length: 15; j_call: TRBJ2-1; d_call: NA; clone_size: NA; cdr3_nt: TGCAGTGCTAGTACGGGATTGAGGGCCTACAATGAGCAGTTCTTC; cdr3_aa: CSASTGLRAYNEQFF
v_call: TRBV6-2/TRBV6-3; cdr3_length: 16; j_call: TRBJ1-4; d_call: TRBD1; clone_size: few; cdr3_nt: TGTGCCAGCAGTCCAACCCACCAGGGGGCATATGAAAAACTGTTTTTT; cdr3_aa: CASSPTHQGAYEKLFF
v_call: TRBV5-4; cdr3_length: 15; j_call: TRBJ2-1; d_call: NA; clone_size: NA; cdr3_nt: TGTGCCAGCAGCTTGGTGGGGGGCTCCTACAATGAGCAGTTCTTC; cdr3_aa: CASSLVGGSYNEQFF
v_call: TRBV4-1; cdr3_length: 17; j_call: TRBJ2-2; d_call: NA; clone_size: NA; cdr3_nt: TGCGCCAGCAGCCAAGCACGAAGCGGAGCGAACACCGGGGAGCTGTTTTTT; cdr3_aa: CASSQARSGANTGELFF
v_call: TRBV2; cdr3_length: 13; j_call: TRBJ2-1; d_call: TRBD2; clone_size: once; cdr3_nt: TGTGCCAGCAGAGGCGGGAGGGCCACTGAGCAGTTCTTC; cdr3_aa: CASRGGRATEQFF
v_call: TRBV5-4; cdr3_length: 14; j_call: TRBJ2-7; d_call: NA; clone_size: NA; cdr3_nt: TGTGCCAGCAGCTCCACCTCTGCGGCGAACGAGCAGTACTTC; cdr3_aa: CASSSTSAANEQYF
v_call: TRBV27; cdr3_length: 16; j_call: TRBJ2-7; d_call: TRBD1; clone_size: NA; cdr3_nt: TGTGCCAGCGAAGTTACCCACACGAGACAGGGGCTCGAGCAGTACTTC; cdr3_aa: CASEVTHTRQGLEQYF
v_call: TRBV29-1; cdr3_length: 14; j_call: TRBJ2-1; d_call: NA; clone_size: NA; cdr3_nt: TGCAGCGTTGTTCGGTCAGGTCCCTACAATGAGCAGTTCTTC; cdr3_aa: CSVVRSGPYNEQFF
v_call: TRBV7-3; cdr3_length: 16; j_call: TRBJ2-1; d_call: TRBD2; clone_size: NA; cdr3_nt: TGTGCCAGCATCCGTATAGCGGGATTAACCTACAATGAGCAGTTCTTC; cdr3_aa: CASIRIAGLTYNEQFF
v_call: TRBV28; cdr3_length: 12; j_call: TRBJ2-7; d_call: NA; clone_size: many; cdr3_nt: TGTGCCAGCAGTTCACTAACCTACGAGCAGTACTTC; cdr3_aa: CASSSLTYEQYF
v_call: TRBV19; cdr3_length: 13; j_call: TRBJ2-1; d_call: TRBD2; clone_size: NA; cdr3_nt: TGTGCCAGTAGCCTAGCGGGAGGGAATGAGCAGTTCTTC; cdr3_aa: CASSLAGGNEQFF
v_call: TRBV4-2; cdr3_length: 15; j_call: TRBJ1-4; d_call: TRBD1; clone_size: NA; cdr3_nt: TGTGCCAGCAGCCGGGAGGGACAGGGGTGGGAAAAACTGTTTTTT; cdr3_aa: CASSREGQGWEKLFF
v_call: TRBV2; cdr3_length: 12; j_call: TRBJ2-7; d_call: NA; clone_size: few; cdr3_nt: TGTGCCTCACGAGGGTGGGTCTACGAGCAGTACTTC; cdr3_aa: CASRGWVYEQYF